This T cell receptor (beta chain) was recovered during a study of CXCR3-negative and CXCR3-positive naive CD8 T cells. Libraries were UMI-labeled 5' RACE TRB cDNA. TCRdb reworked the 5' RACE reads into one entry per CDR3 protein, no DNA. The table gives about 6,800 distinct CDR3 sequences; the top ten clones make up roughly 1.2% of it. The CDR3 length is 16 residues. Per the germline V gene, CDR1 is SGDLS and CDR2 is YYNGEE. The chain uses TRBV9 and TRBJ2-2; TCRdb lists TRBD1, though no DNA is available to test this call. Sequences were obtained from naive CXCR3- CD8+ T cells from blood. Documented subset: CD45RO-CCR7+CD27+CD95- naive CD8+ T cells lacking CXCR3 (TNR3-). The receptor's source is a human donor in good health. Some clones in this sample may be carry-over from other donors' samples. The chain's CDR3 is CASSVEGTANTGELFF.